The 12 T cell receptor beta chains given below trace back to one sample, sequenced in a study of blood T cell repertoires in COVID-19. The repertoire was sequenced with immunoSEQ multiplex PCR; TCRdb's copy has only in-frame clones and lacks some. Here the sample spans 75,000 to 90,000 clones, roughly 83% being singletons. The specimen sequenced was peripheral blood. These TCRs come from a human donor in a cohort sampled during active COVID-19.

CDR3 DNA: TGTGCCAGCAGCTTGGACAGGGGGCAATACGAGCAGTACTTC. Protein sequence: CASSLDRGQYEQYF. The chain joins TRBV5-4 to TRBJ2-7, with 9 nucleotides matching TRBD1. V shed 0 bases and J 4 bases; nucleotides not matched to a gene: 2. The CDR3 is 14 amino acids. In germline, CDR1 is SGHNT, CDR2 YYREEE (reference sequence).

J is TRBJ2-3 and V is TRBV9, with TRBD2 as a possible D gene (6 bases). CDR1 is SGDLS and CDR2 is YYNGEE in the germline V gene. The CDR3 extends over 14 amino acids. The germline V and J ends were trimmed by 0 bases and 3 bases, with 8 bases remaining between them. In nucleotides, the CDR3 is TGTGCCAGCAGCGTAGTGGGGGGAACAGATACGCAGTATTTT. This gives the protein CASSVVGGTDTQYF.

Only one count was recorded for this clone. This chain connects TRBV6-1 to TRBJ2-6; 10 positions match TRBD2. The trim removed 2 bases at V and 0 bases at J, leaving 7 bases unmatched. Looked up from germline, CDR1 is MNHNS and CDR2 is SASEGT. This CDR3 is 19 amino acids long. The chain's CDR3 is CASSERSGGARSGANVLTF. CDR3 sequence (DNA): TGTGCCAGCAGTGAAAGGAGCGGGGGGGCCCGCTCTGGGGCCAACGTCCTGACTTTC.

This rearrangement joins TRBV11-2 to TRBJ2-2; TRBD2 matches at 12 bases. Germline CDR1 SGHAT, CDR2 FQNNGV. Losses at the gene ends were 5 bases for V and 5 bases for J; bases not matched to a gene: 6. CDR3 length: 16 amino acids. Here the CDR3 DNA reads TGTGCCAGCAGCCGACCTAGCGGGGGGGAAACCGGGGAGCTGTTTTTT. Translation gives CASSRPSGGETGELFF.

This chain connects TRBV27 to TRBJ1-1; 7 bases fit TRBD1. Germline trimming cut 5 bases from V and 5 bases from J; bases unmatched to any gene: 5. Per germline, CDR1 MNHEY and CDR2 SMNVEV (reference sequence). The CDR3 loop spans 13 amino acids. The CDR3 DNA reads TGTGCCAGCAGTCCGAACAGGGGAACTGAAGCTTTCTTT. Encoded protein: CASSPNRGTEAFF.

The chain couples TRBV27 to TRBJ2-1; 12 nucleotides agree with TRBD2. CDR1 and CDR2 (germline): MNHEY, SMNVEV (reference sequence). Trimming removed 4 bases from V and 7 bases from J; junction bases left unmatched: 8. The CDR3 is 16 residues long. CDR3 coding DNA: TGTGCCAGCAGTTACGGGACTAGCGGGCGGCCGAATGAGCAGTTCTTC. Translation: CASSYGTSGRPNEQFF.

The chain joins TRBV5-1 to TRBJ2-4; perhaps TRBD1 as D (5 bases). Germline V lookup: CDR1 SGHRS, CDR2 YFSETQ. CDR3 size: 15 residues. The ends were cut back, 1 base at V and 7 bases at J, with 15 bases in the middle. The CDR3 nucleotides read TGCGCCAGCAGCTTGCAGGGCGTGGGTCGGAACATTCAGTACTTC. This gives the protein CASSLQGVGRNIQYF.

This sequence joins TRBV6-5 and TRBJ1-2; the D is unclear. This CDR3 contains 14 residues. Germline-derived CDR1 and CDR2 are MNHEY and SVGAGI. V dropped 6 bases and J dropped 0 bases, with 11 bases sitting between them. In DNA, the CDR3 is TGTGCCAGCAGACTAACTATATCTAACTATGGCTACACCTTC. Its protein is CASRLTISNYGYTF.

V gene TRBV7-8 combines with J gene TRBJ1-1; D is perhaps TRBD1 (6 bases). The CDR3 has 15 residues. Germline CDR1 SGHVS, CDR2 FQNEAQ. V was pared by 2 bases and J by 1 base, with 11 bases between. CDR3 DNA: TGTGCCAGCAGCTTATACAGGGTGAAGAACACTGAAGCTTTCTTT. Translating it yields CASSLYRVKNTEAFF.

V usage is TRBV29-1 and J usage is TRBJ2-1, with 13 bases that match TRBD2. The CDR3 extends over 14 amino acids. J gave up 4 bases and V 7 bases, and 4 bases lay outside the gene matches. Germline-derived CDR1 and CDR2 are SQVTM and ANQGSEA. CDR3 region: CSAGTSGDYNEQFF. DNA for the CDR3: TGCAGCGCCGGGACTAGCGGGGATTACAATGAGCAGTTCTTC.

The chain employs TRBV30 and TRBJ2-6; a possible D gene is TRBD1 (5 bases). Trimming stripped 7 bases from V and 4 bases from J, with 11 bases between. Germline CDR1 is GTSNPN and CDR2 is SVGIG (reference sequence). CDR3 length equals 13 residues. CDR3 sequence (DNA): TGTGCCTTAGACAGTTTGGGGGCCAACGTCCTGACTTTC. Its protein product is CALDSLGANVLTF.

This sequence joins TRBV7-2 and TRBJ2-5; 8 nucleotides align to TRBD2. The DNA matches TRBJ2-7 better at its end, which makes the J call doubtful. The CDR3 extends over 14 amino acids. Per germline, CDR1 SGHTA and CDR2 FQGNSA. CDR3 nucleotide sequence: TGTGCCAGCAGCTTACGGGGGGGACAAAACGAGCAGTACTTC. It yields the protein CASSLRGGQNEQYF.